The T cell receptor (beta chain) described here comes from a study of blood T cell repertoires in COVID-19. Data came from immunoSEQ multiplex PCR; TCRdb stores just in-frame clones and leaves some out. The repertoire holds around 65,000 clones, with roughly 80% as singletons. V was pared by 5 bases and J by 4 bases, with 15 bases between. The CDR3 is made up of 15 amino acids. Germline loops: CDR1 PRHDT, CDR2 FYEKMQ (reference sequence). The source material was peripheral blood. The source is a man aged 55 to 70 with acute or convalescent COVID-19. The genes are TRBV13 and TRBJ1-3; TRBD1 is a possible D gene (5 bases). This CDR3 is CASSPQGSGGNTIYF. The CDR3 nucleotides are TGTGCCAGCAGCCCTCAGGGTTCAGGGGGAAACACCATATATTTT.